Listed below are T cell receptor beta chains from one sample, sequenced in a study of cytotoxic CD8 clonotypes in ibrutinib-treated CLL. Generated by immunoSEQ multiplex PCR, the TCRdb table keeps only in-frame clones and is missing some. Of tens of thousands of clones in the sample, approximately 62% were seen once. The material sequenced was PBMCs, taken after 12 months of ibrutinib treatment. All receptors derive from a human donor with chronic lymphocytic leukemia. CDR3s include the opening cysteine and the closing phenylalanine or tryptophan.

V gene: TRBV5-1; CDR3 length: 15; CDR3 protein: CASSLDRGRFNEQFF
V gene: TRBV27; CDR3 length: 13; CDR3 protein: CASSLGSEYEQYF
V gene: TRBV7-8; CDR3 length: 15; CDR3 protein: CASSLALVIAGTQYF
V gene: TRBV2; CDR3 length: 12; CDR3 protein: CASNWGYTEAFF
V gene: TRBV5-1; CDR3 length: 16; CDR3 protein: CASSPGWGATNYGYTF
V gene: TRBV19; CDR3 length: 16; CDR3 protein: CARQTGQGRSGNTIYF
V gene: TRBV5-1; CDR3 length: 14; CDR3 protein: CASSLVGREGGYTF
V gene: TRBV5-1; CDR3 length: 14; CDR3 protein: CASSWDNRGNIQYF
V gene: TRBV28; CDR3 length: 14; CDR3 protein: CASSRAGSNQPQHF
V gene: TRBV7-2; CDR3 length: 16; CDR3 protein: CASSPGLAGRLREQYF
V gene: TRBV10-3; CDR3 length: 15; CDR3 protein: CAIQQTLGGNTEAFF
V gene: TRBV7-9; CDR3 length: 16; CDR3 protein: CAMPGKRSSSYNEQFF
V gene: TRBV6-5; CDR3 length: 14; CDR3 protein: CASSYGVNTGELFF
V gene: TRBV7-9; CDR3 length: 11; CDR3 protein: CASSLRGRAFF
V gene: TRBV7-2; CDR3 length: 17; CDR3 protein: CASSLFPSTGKNNEQFF
V gene: TRBV5-1; CDR3 length: 14; CDR3 protein: CASSPTGPGYGYTF
V gene: TRBV29-1; CDR3 length: 13; CDR3 protein: CSVGDRVSYEQYF
V gene: TRBV18; CDR3 length: 15; CDR3 protein: CASSLGKGGNTEAFF
V gene: TRBV27; CDR3 length: 15; CDR3 protein: CASSGGQLTYNEQFF
V gene: TRBV6-5; CDR3 length: 14; CDR3 protein: CASSAQAGTYEQYF
V gene: TRBV5-6; CDR3 length: 15; CDR3 protein: CASSFGSGAGETQYF
V gene: TRBV21-1; CDR3 length: 16; CDR3 protein: CASSKGKILGGSPLHF
V gene: TRBV15; CDR3 length: 16; CDR3 protein: CATSTWDTTNTGELFF